The 29 T cell receptor beta chains below come from one sample, sequenced in a study of beta chain features in type 1 diabetes. The antigens for these receptors are not known. Every isolated RNA sample was fully reverse transcribed, so sequencing captured expressed TCRB transcripts. Sequenced by immunoSEQ multiplex PCR; TCRdb stores in-frame clones only, minus some. Of some 700,000 clones listed, around an eighth are singletons. Overall study findings and caveats: Shorter TCRB CDR3s, moderately but significantly so, were found in Type 1 diabetes patients in all four CD4+ subsets.

Material: naive CD4+ T cells from blood. The receptor source for this set is a young man with type 1 diabetes.

In this sample, this clone turned up a few times. This chain connects TRBV5-4 to TRBJ1-1; a possible D gene is TRBD1 (6 bases). Trimming took off 6 bases at V and 3 bases at J, with 18 bases between the two ends. Germline values: CDR1 SGHNT, CDR2 YYREEE (reference sequence). The CDR3 has 15 residues. In nucleotides, the CDR3 is TGTGCCAGCACCTGGGGGGCAGGTGGTGACACTGAAGCTTTCTTT. It encodes CASTWGAGGDTEAFF.

This clone was seen only a few times. The rearrangement uses TRBV29-1 and TRBJ2-6; D assignment may be TRBD1 or TRBD2 (6 bases each). The CDR3 is 18 residues long. The V gene lost 6 bases and the J gene lost 0 bases, with 21 bases spanning the gap. Germline V CDR1 and CDR2: SQVTM, ANQGSEA. CDR3 residues: CSVVMRDMGSSGANVLTF. The CDR3 DNA reads TGCAGCGTCGTCATGCGGGACATGGGATCCTCTGGGGCCAACGTCCTGACTTTC. The full variable domain, in which reference TRBV29-1 and TRBJ2-6 provide the parts outside the CDR3, is SAVISQKPSRDICQRGTSLTIQCQVDSQVTMMFWYRQQPGQSLTLIATANQGSEATYESGFVIDKFPISRPNLTFSTLTVSNMSPEDSSIYLCSVVMRDMGSSGANVLTFGAGSRLTVL.

V and J are TRBV19 and TRBJ1-5; no clear D. V was clipped by 0 bases and J by 1 base, with 7 bases between them. CDR3 length: 15 residues. Germline-derived CDR1 and CDR2 are LNHDA and SQIVND (reference sequence). CDR3 residues: CASSIDAGSNQPQHF. The CDR3 coding sequence is TGTGCCAGTAGTATAGATGCGGGCAGCAATCAGCCCCAGCATTTT.

The chain links TRBV4-1 to TRBJ2-7; 9 nucleotides align to TRBD1. V shed 4 bases, J shed 4 bases, and the junction held 11 bases outside the gene matches. CDR1 and CDR2 from the germline V gene are MGHRA and YSYEKL. The length of the CDR3 is 16 residues. In DNA, the CDR3 is TGCGCCAGCAGCCGTCTTCGGACAGGGGAATTTTACGAGCAGTACTTC. As protein: CASSRLRTGEFYEQYF.

The chain recombines TRBV5-4 with TRBJ1-2; D is uncertain. Trimming cost V 4 bases and J 6 bases, with 10 bases left between them. Germline lookup yields CDR1 SGHNT and CDR2 YYREEE (reference sequence). The CDR3 spans 12 residues. The CDR3 DNA follows: TGTGCCAGCAGCCCCGTAATGGATGGCTACACCTTC. Translating it yields CASSPVMDGYTF.

The gene calls are TRBV4-1 and TRBJ2-7, with 8 positions matching TRBD1. Per germline, CDR1 MGHRA and CDR2 YSYEKL. The CDR3 spans 14 residues. V gave up 5 bases and J gave up 5 bases; unmatched junction bases: 8. CDR3 in DNA: TGCGCCAGCAGCTCCCCGACAGGGGTCGACGAGCAGTACTTC. It codes for CASSSPTGVDEQYF.

The V gene is TRBV7-3, the J gene TRBJ1-1, with D unresolved. V was shortened by 8 bases and J by 2 bases, with 12 bases between the two germline ends. This CDR3 has 13 residues. Per the germline V gene, CDR1 is SGHTA and CDR2 is FQGTGA. CDR3 in DNA: TGTGCCAGCCGGGCAGACATAAACACTGAAGCTTTCTTT. Encoded protein: CASRADINTEAFF. The full variable domain, rest sourced from reference TRBV7-3 and TRBJ1-1, is GAGVSQTPSNKVTEKGKYVELRCDPISGHTALYWYRQSLGQGPEFLIYFQGTGAADDSGLPNDRFFAVRPEGSVSTLKIQRTERGDSAVYLCASRADINTEAFFGQGTRLTVV.

The genes are TRBV5-4 and TRBJ2-5; 12 bases align to TRBD2. The V and J ends lost 0 bases and 7 bases, in that order; junction bases with no gene match: 4. Germline V gene data show CDR1 as SGHNT and CDR2 as YYREEE (reference sequence). The CDR3 extends over 15 amino acids. CDR3 loop: CASSLGLAGEGTQYF. CDR3 DNA: TGTGCCAGCAGCTTGGGACTAGCGGGGGAAGGGACCCAGTACTTC.

This clone was seen a few times. The CDR3 DNA reads TGTGCCAGCAGAAATGACGGACTATATGGCTACACCTTC. This gives the protein CASRNDGLYGYTF. The chain uses TRBV2 and TRBJ1-2; D is uncertain. Germline V gives CDR1 SNHLY, CDR2 FYNNEI. Trimming removed 6 bases at V and 5 bases at J, with 13 bases between. The CDR3 length is 13 residues.

The rearrangement uses TRBV6-5 and TRBJ2-5; maybe TRBD2 (6 bases). The CDR3 runs to 14 residues. Trimming shortened V by 6 bases and J by 4 bases, and 15 bases separated the two germline ends. Germline lookup yields CDR1 MNHEY and CDR2 SVGAGI. The CDR3 sequence: CASRGHPEGETQYF. In nucleotides, the CDR3 is TGTGCCAGCAGAGGACACCCGGAGGGAGAGACCCAGTACTTC.

This clone was seen more than once but under ten times. V gene TRBV6-6 combines with J gene TRBJ1-1; D gene unclear. V lost 2 bases to trimming and J lost 4 bases, with 8 bases between them. This CDR3 region has 13 residues. CDR1 MNHNY and CDR2 SVGAGI come from the germline V gene (reference sequence). The CDR3 loop reads CASSYQESTEAFF. CDR3 coding DNA: TGTGCCAGCAGTTACCAGGAGAGCACTGAAGCTTTCTTT.

The table lists this clone with a few counts. This chain connects TRBV10-2 to TRBJ1-1, with D unresolved. CDR1 and CDR2 (germline): WSHSY, SAAADI. The CDR3 is 11 amino acids. V lost 6 bases and J 1 base, leaving 3 bases between the germline ends. In nucleotides, the CDR3 is TGCGCCAGCAGGGAGAACACTGAAGCTTTCTTT. Translating it yields CASRENTEAFF.

In regard to this clone: Other nucleotide sequences from this sample produce the same CDR3. This chain joins TRBV18 and TRBJ2-3, with D possibly being TRBD1 or TRBD2 (6 bases each). The CDR3 consists of 14 residues. V lost 2 bases and J 3 bases, leaving 9 bases between the germline ends. The V gene's germline CDR1 is KGHSH and CDR2 LQKENI. CDR3 bases: TGTGCCAGCTCACCAGGAGGGGGGACAGATACGCAGTATTTT. Translated, it gives CASSPGGGTDTQYF.

The chain carries TRBV4-1 and TRBJ1-3, with D unclear. Trimming shortened V by 0 bases and J by 3 bases, and 15 bases separated the two germline ends. Germline V gene lookup returns CDR1 MGHRA and CDR2 YSYEKL. This CDR3 has 17 amino acids. The CDR3 spells CASSQDSETVVGNTIYF. In DNA form, the CDR3 reads TGCGCCAGCAGCCAAGATTCCGAGACGGTGGTTGGAAACACCATATATTTT.

The gene calls are TRBV6-6 and TRBJ2-7, with D perhaps TRBD1 (5 bases). Looked up from germline, CDR1 is MNHNY and CDR2 is SVGAGI (reference sequence). The length of the CDR3 is 15 residues. V was clipped by 2 bases and J by 5 bases, with 16 bases between them. The CDR3: CASSYRAGNRDEQYF. CDR3 DNA: TGTGCCAGCAGTTACCGGGCAGGGAATCGCGACGAGCAGTACTTC.

This clone showed up just a few times. The J gene is TRBJ2-3, the V gene TRBV25-1; unclear D gene. V was shortened by 2 bases and J by 0 bases, with 12 bases between the two germline ends. The CDR3 runs to 16 residues. Germline V gives CDR1 MGHDK, CDR2 SYGVNS. CDR3 protein: CASSEDWLASTDTQYF. Written as DNA, the CDR3 is TGTGCCAGCAGTGAAGATTGGCTCGCTAGCACAGATACGCAGTATTTT.

This clone was detected a few times. This rearrangement joins TRBV5-1 to TRBJ2-7, with TRBD1 matching over 7 bases. Germline CDR1 reads SGHRS; CDR2 reads YFSETQ. V lost 5 bases and J lost 3; bases outside the gene matches: 11. The CDR3 length is 15 residues. The chain's CDR3 is CASSYFDRDSYEQYF. The CDR3 DNA sequence: TGCGCCAGCAGTTACTTCGACCGGGACAGCTACGAGCAGTACTTC. Based on the CDR3 plus reference TRBV5-1 and TRBJ2-7, the full variable domain is KAGVTQTPRYLIKTRGQQVTLSCSPISGHRSVSWYQQTPGQGLQFLFEYFSETQRNKGNFPGRFSGRQFSNSRSEMNVSTLELGDSALYLCASSYFDRDSYEQYFGPGTRLTVT.

This clone showed up just a few times. V usage is TRBV30 and J usage is TRBJ1-2; a weak D match, TRBD1 (5 bases). The CDR3 covers 14 residues. In germline, CDR1 is GTSNPN, CDR2 SVGIG (reference sequence). Trimming left V 0 bases short and J 4 bases short, with 12 bases between. CDR3 amino acids: CAWSVQPGGYGYTF. The DNA of the CDR3 is TGTGCCTGGAGTGTACAGCCCGGGGGCTATGGCTACACCTTC.

This clone was detected a few times. The V call is TRBV7-9, the J call TRBJ1-2; TRBD1 matches 7 bases. In germline, CDR1 is SEHNR, CDR2 FQNEAQ (reference sequence). This CDR3 has 13 amino acids. Trimming took 5 bases from V and 1 from J; bases not matched to a gene: 1. The CDR3 protein is CASSRDSNYGYTF. The CDR3 DNA reads TGTGCCAGCAGCAGGGACAGTAACTATGGCTACACCTTC. The entire variable domain, with the rest obtained from reference TRBV7-9 and TRBJ1-2, is as follows: DTGVSQNPRHKITKRGQNVTFRCDPISEHNRLYWYRQTLGQGPEFLTYFQNEAQLEKSRLLSDRFSAERPKGSFSTLEIQRTEQGDSAMYLCASSRDSNYGYTFGSGTRLTVV.

The V gene is TRBV7-3, the J gene TRBJ2-1, with no clear D. CDR3 length: 14 residues. The V end was cut by 4 bases, the J end by 6 bases, with 13 bases between. CDR1 SGHTA and CDR2 FQGTGA come from the germline V gene. The CDR3 reads CASSYGLDGNEQFF. The CDR3 nucleotides read TGTGCCAGCAGCTACGGCCTCGATGGCAATGAGCAGTTCTTC. The variable domain in full, with the rest retrieved from reference TRBV7-3 and TRBJ2-1, is GAGVSQTPSNKVTEKGKYVELRCDPISGHTALYWYRQSLGQGPEFLIYFQGTGAADDSGLPNDRFFAVRPEGSVSTLKIQRTERGDSAVYLCASSYGLDGNEQFFGPGTRLTVL.

The genes are TRBV5-4 and TRBJ1-6; D might be TRBD1 (5 bases). The germline CDR1 and CDR2 sequences are SGHNT and YYREEE (reference sequence). The CDR3 totals 14 residues. V was shortened by 5 bases and J by 8 bases, with 14 bases between the two germline ends. The CDR3 DNA sequence: TGTGCCAGCAGGATGTGGGGCGTGGATTCACCCCTCCACTTT. This codes for CASRMWGVDSPLHF. Using reference TRBV5-4 and TRBJ1-6 for the parts outside the CDR3, the full variable domain is ETGVTQSPTHLIKTRGQQVTLRCSSQSGHNTVSWYQQALGQGPQFIFQYYREEENGRGNFPPRFSGLQFPNYSSELNVNALELDDSALYLCASRMWGVDSPLHFGNGTRLTVT.

In its sample, this clone was seen a few times. This sequence joins TRBV25-1 and TRBJ2-1, with D uncertain. V was clipped by 5 bases and J by 4 bases, with 9 bases between them. The CDR3 has 13 amino acids. Germline values: CDR1 MGHDK, CDR2 SYGVNS. The CDR3 nucleotides are TGTGCCAGCAGTTACCCCGATTACAATGAGCAGTTCTTC. Its translation is CASSYPDYNEQFF.

The chain employs TRBV7-6 and TRBJ2-3; no clear D. Trimming removed 3 bases at V and 0 bases at J, with 16 bases between. Per the germline V gene, CDR1 is SGHVS and CDR2 is FNYEAQ. There are 17 residues in the CDR3. This CDR3 is CASSFSTSVFSTDTQYF. CDR3 nucleotide sequence: TGTGCCAGCAGCTTCTCTACAAGCGTCTTTAGCACAGATACGCAGTATTTT.

This clone has more than one count but fewer than ten. The rearrangement joins TRBV27 to TRBJ1-5; D unresolved. Trimming shortened V by 5 bases and J by 4 bases, and 6 bases separated the two germline ends. The CDR3 extends over 12 amino acids. The germline gives CDR1 MNHEY, CDR2 SMNVEV (reference sequence). In DNA form, the CDR3 reads TGTGCCAGCAGTCCGGGTAATCAGCCCCAGCATTTT. Protein: CASSPGNQPQHF.

The chain employs TRBV5-1 and TRBJ2-1, with TRBD1 matching 8 bases. This CDR3 is 20 amino acids long. Trimming at V came to 0 bases and at J to 3 bases, leaving 17 bases not matched to a gene. Germline V gives CDR1 SGHRS, CDR2 YFSETQ. CDR3 nucleotide sequence: TGCGCCAGCAGCTTGGAGGTAGGACCATCCAGGGGGCTGATCTACAATGAGCAGTTCTTC. This encodes CASSLEVGPSRGLIYNEQFF.

The chain recombines TRBV6-5 with TRBJ2-1, with D unresolved. Germline V gives CDR1 MNHEY, CDR2 SVGAGI. This CDR3 contains 11 residues. Trimming took 2 bases from V and 9 from J, leaving 5 bases between them. The CDR3 nucleotides read TGTGCCAGCAGTTACGTGGGTGAGCAGTTCTTC. This gives the protein CASSYVGEQFF.

The V and J genes are TRBV5-1 and TRBJ2-5; D unclear. Germline V gene sequence: CDR1 SGHRS, CDR2 YFSETQ. Trimming took 2 bases from V and 3 from J, leaving 8 bases between them. The CDR3 extends over 13 amino acids. For the CDR3, the DNA is TGCGCCAGCAGCTTACTGATGAAAGAGACCCAGTACTTC. Its translation is CASSLLMKETQYF.

This chain links TRBV30 with TRBJ1-1, with D perhaps TRBD1 (5 bases). Germline CDR1 is GTSNPN and CDR2 is SVGIG (reference sequence). V lost 0 bases to trimming and J lost 7 bases, with 15 bases between them. CDR3 length equals 14 residues. The CDR3 nucleotides are TGTGCCTGGAGTGTCTTCAGGGCGCGGGGTGAAGCTTTCTTT. Translating it yields CAWSVFRARGEAFF.

This rearrangement joins TRBV30 to TRBJ1-5; D remains unclear. This CDR3 region has 13 residues. Germline V gene data show CDR1 as GTSNPN and CDR2 as SVGIG (reference sequence). Deletions cut 5 bases from V and 1 base from J, with 9 bases between. Here the CDR3 reads CAWSIGSNQPQHF. Written as DNA, the CDR3 is TGTGCCTGGTCGATAGGGAGCAATCAGCCCCAGCATTTT.